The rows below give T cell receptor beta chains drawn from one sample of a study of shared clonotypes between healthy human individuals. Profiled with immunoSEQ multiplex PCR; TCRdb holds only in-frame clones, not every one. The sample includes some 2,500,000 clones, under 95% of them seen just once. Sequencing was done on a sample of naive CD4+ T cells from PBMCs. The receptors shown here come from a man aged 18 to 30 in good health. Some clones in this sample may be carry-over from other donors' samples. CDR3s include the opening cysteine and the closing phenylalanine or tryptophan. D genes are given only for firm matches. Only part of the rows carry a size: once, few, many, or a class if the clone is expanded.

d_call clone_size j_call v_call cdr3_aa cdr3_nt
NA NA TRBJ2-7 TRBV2 CASSEGPQIYEQYF TGTGCCAGCAGTGAAGGTCCACAGATCTACGAGCAGTACTTC
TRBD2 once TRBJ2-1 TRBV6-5 CASMFSGGNEQFF TGTGCCAGCATGTTTTCCGGGGGGAATGAGCAGTTCTTC
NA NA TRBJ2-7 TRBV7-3 CASSLQSEQYF TGTGCCAGCAGCTTGCAAAGCGAGCAGTACTTC
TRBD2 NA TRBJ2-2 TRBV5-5 CASSLPSGRVTGELFF TGTGCCAGCAGCTTGCCTAGCGGGAGGGTGACCGGGGAGCTGTTTTTT
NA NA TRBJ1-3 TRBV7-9 CASSLGPVSGNTIYF TGTGCCAGCAGCTTAGGTCCCGTCTCTGGAAACACCATATATTTT
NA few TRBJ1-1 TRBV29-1 CSVGPFRDTEAFF TGCAGCGTTGGGCCCTTTCGGGACACTGAAGCTTTCTTT
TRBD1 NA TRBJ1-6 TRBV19 CASSLGDSFSPLHF TGTGCCAGTAGCCTCGGGGACAGCTTTTCACCCCTCCACTTT
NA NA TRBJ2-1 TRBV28 CASSLGDEQFF TGTGCCAGCAGTTTAGGCGATGAGCAGTTCTTC
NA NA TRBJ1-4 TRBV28 CASSYTGATTNEKLFF TGTGCCAGCAGCTATACCGGGGCCACAACTAATGAAAAACTGTTTTTT
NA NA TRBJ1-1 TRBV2 CASSEGVGEAFF TGTGCCAGCAGTGAAGGGGTAGGTGAAGCTTTCTTT
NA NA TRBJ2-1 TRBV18 CASSPPGGTYNEQFF TGTGCCAGCTCACCACCAGGGGGGACATACAATGAGCAGTTCTTC
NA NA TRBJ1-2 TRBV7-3 CASSLGTEPYGYTF TGTGCCAGCAGCTTAGGTACCGAACCCTATGGCTACACCTTC
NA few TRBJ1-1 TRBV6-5 CASRPPNTEAFF TGTGCCAGCAGACCGCCGAACACTGAAGCTTTCTTT
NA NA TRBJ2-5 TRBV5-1 CASSLASVRSQETQYF TGCGCCAGCAGCTTGGCCTCGGTGCGCAGTCAAGAGACCCAGTACTTC
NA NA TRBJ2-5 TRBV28 CASSLVLWETQYF TGTGCCAGCAGTTTGGTCCTGTGGGAGACCCAGTACTTC
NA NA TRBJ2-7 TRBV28 CASTPGADPYEQYF TGTGCCAGCACCCCCGGGGCAGATCCCTACGAGCAGTACTTC
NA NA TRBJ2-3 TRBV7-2 CASSLRGGVAADTQYF TGTGCCAGCAGCTTAAGGGGCGGGGTAGCAGCAGATACGCAGTATTTT
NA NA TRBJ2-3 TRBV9 CASSVASGRDTQYF TGTGCCAGCAGCGTAGCTTCAGGGAGAGATACGCAGTATTTT
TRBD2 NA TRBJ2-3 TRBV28 CASSFSGRGTDTQYF TGTGCCAGCAGTTTTAGCGGGAGAGGCACAGATACGCAGTATTTT
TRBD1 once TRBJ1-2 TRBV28 CASSSGGGVGYTF TGTGCCAGCAGCTCAGGGGGCGGGGTGGGCTACACCTTC
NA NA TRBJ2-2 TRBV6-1 CASSENRRSGELFF TGTGCCAGCAGTGAGAACAGGCGGAGCGGGGAGCTGTTTTTT
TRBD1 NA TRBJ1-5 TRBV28 CASSPMGGQNQPQHF TGTGCCAGCAGCCCCATGGGGGGACAGAATCAGCCCCAGCATTTT
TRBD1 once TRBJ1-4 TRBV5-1 CASSSSGTGGEKLFF TGCGCCAGCAGCTCGTCCGGGACAGGGGGCGAAAAACTGTTTTTT
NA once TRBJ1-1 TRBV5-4 CASSLVGATEAFF TGTGCCAGCAGCTTGGTCGGGGCCACTGAAGCTTTCTTT
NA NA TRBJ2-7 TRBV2 CASSEEARREQYF TGTGCCAGCAGTGAGGAGGCCCGGCGCGAGCAGTACTTC
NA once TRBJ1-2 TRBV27 CASSLKRAPFLYGYTF TGTGCCAGCAGTTTAAAAAGGGCCCCCTTCCTTTATGGCTACACCTTC
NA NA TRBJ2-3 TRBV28 CANQLAGTDTQYF TGTGCCAACCAGTTGGCGGGCACAGATACGCAGTATTTT
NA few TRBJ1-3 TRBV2 CASSGRGISGNTIYF TGTGCCAGCAGTGGTCGGGGGATCTCTGGAAACACCATATATTTT
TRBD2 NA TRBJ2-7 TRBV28 CASSGLRTSGYEQYF TGTGCCAGCAGCGGCCTTCGGACTAGCGGTTACGAGCAGTACTTC
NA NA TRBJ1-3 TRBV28 CASKSSGFGNTIYF TGTGCCAGCAAATCGTCAGGGTTCGGAAACACCATATATTTT
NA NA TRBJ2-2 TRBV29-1 CSVEARGVNAGELFF TGCAGCGTTGAAGCCAGAGGGGTTAACGCCGGGGAGCTGTTTTTT
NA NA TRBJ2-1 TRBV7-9 CASSHSRSSYNEQFF TGTGCCAGCAGCCATAGCCGGAGCTCCTACAATGAGCAGTTCTTC
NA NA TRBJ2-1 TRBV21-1 CASSSLGLADNYNEQFF TGTGCCAGCAGCAGCCTGGGACTAGCGGACAACTACAATGAGCAGTTCTTC
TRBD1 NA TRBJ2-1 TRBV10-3 CAISEQGGAYNEQFF TGTGCCATCAGTGAGCAAGGGGGCGCCTACAATGAGCAGTTCTTC
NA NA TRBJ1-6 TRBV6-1 CASSEAYAGALHF TGTGCCAGCAGTGAAGCTTATGCCGGGGCCCTCCACTTT
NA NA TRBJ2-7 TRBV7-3 CASSLKGVSSGPYEQYF TGTGCCAGCAGCTTAAAGGGGGTGTCGAGCGGGCCTTACGAGCAGTACTTC
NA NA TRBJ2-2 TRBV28 CASSLWAANTGELFF TGTGCCAGCAGTTTATGGGCGGCGAACACCGGGGAGCTGTTTTTT
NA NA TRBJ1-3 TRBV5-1 CASSLVARGAGGNTIYF TGCGCCAGCAGCTTGGTCGCTCGGGGGGCCGGAGGAAACACCATATATTTT
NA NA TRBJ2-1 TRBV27 CASSGAGHRGEQFF TGTGCCAGCAGTGGGGCGGGACATAGGGGTGAGCAGTTCTTC
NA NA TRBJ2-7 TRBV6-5 CASRRDNTYEQYF TGTGCCAGCAGAAGAGACAATACCTACGAGCAGTACTTC
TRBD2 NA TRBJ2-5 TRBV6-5 CASAIAGVETQYF TGTGCCAGCGCGATAGCGGGAGTGGAGACCCAGTACTTC
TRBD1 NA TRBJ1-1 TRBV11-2 CASSFTGGDTEAFF TGTGCCAGCAGCTTTACAGGGGGGGACACTGAAGCTTTCTTT
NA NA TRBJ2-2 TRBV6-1 CASSEKGNTGELFF TGTGCCAGCAGTGAAAAGGGGAACACCGGGGAGCTGTTTTTT
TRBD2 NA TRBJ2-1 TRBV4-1 CASSQALAGGPGDEQFF TGCGCCAGCAGCCAGGCACTAGCGGGAGGGCCCGGGGATGAGCAGTTCTTC
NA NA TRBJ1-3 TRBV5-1 CASSEGDTIYF TGCGCCAGCAGTGAGGGAGACACCATATATTTT
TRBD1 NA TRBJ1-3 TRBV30 CAWGGQLGNTIYF TGTGCCTGGGGGGGACAGCTTGGAAACACCATATATTTT
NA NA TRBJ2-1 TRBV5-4 CASSLVGGVSSYNEQFF TGTGCCAGCAGCTTGGTAGGCGGAGTTAGCTCCTACAATGAGCAGTTCTTC
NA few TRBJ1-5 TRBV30 CAWSVGLSGYQPQHF TGTGCCTGGAGTGTAGGCCTCTCAGGTTATCAGCCCCAGCATTTT
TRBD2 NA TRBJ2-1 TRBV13 CASSFSGTTLGEQFF TGTGCCAGCAGCTTTAGCGGGACGACGCTGGGTGAGCAGTTCTTC
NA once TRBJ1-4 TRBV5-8 CASSLSLGETEKLFF TGTGCCAGCAGCTTGAGTCTGGGCGAGACTGAAAAACTGTTTTTT
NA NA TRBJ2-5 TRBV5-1 CASSLFDSTQETQYF TGCGCCAGCAGCTTATTTGACAGCACGCAAGAGACCCAGTACTTC
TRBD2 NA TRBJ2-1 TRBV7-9 CASSLFGVWEGNEQFF TGTGCCAGCAGCTTATTTGGGGTCTGGGAGGGCAATGAGCAGTTCTTC
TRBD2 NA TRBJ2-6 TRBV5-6 CASSLKLLAGAYGANVLTF TGTGCCAGCAGCTTGAAGCTACTAGCGGGAGCTTACGGGGCCAACGTCCTGACTTTC
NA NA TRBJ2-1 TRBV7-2 CASSQTRDHYNEQFF TGTGCCAGCAGCCAGACACGGGACCACTACAATGAGCAGTTCTTC
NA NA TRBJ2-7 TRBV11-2 CASSSQTASYEQYF TGTGCCAGCAGCTCCCAGACAGCATCCTACGAGCAGTACTTC